Shown below are 32 T cell receptor beta chains from a single sample sequenced in a study of blood T cell repertoires in COVID-19. Assay: immunoSEQ multiplex PCR; the TCRdb copy retains only in-frame clones and omits some. The sample yields under 200,000 clones, approximately 86% seen once. Sequences were obtained from peripheral blood. These receptors all come from a man aged 18 to 29 with acute or convalescent COVID-19.

The V gene is TRBV5-6, the J gene TRBJ1-2, with 8 bases identical to TRBD1. Trimming at V came to 3 bases and at J to 5 bases, leaving 3 bases not matched to a gene. The germline gives CDR1 SGHDT, CDR2 YYEEEE. This CDR3 has 13 amino acids. The CDR3 reads CASSWTGPYGYTF. For the CDR3, the DNA is TGTGCCAGCAGCTGGACAGGGCCGTATGGCTACACCTTC.

This clone showed up just once. The rearrangement links TRBV27 to TRBJ1-6, with D perhaps TRBD1 (6 bases). From germline, CDR1 is MNHEY and CDR2 SMNVEV (reference sequence). Trimming removed 5 bases from V and 0 bases from J, with 11 bases in between. The CDR3 has 16 amino acids. CDR3 nucleotides: TGTGCCAGCAGTCCTACAGGGCGCTCCTATAATTCACCCCTCCACTTT. Residues: CASSPTGRSYNSPLHF.

This clone occurred once. This chain uses TRBV7-3 with TRBJ2-5, with a possible D match to TRBD2 (5 bases). CDR3 length equals 16 residues. Per the germline V gene, CDR1 is SGHTA and CDR2 is FQGTGA. Between the trimmed V and J ends, which lost 5 bases and 5 bases, there was a span of 21 bases. CDR3 DNA sequence: TGTGCCAGCAGCCCTGGGCGATCGGGGTCCGGGGAGACCCAGTACTTC. Protein: CASSPGRSGSGETQYF.

The chain links TRBV9 to TRBJ1-6, with a weak D call TRBD1 (6 bases). Germline V CDR1 and CDR2: SGDLS, YYNGEE. The CDR3 consists of 14 residues. V lost 4 bases to trimming and J lost 10 bases, with 15 bases between them. The CDR3, as DNA: TGTGCCAGCAGCCCATGGACAGCAGAGTCACCCCTCCACTTT. Its translation: CASSPWTAESPLHF.

The genes are TRBV5-4 and TRBJ1-1, with D perhaps matching TRBD1 (6 bases). Germline CDR1 reads SGHNT; CDR2 reads YYREEE (reference sequence). Between the trimmed V and J ends, which lost 0 bases and 1 base, there was a span of 13 bases. The length of the CDR3 is 16 residues. CDR3 protein: CASSLGGQTRNTEAFF. The CDR3 DNA follows: TGTGCCAGCAGCTTGGGAGGACAGACGAGGAACACTGAAGCTTTCTTT.

The rearrangement joins TRBV18 to TRBJ1-6; maybe TRBD1 (5 bases). Trimming removed 3 bases from V and 5 bases from J, with 11 bases in between. Looked up from germline, CDR1 is KGHSH and CDR2 is LQKENI. The CDR3 length is 15 residues. In DNA form, the CDR3 reads TGTGCCAGCTCACCCAGGCCACAGGATAATTCACCCCTCCACTTT. It specifies CASSPRPQDNSPLHF. Based on the CDR3 plus reference TRBV18 and TRBJ1-6, the full variable domain is NAGVMQNPRHLVRRRGQEARLRCSPMKGHSHVYWYRQLPEEGLKFMVYLQKENIIDESGMPKERFSAEFPKEGPSILRIQQVVRGDSAAYFCASSPRPQDNSPLHFGNGTRLTVT.

V and J are TRBV7-8 and TRBJ1-5; 9 bases line up with TRBD1. The CDR3 consists of 14 residues. Germline CDR1 and CDR2: SGHVS and FQNEAQ. J was trimmed by 6 bases and V by 2 bases; bases with no gene match: 2. The CDR3 coding sequence is TGTGCCAGCAGCTTACGGACAGGGGTTCAGCCCCAGCATTTT. Protein: CASSLRTGVQPQHF.

This clone was picked up a small number of times. The chain joins TRBV30 to TRBJ1-6; 10 bases align to TRBD1. The trim removed 1 base at V and 0 bases at J, leaving 6 bases unmatched. The length of the CDR3 is 18 residues. Germline V gene lookup returns CDR1 GTSNPN and CDR2 SVGIG (reference sequence). The DNA for the CDR3 is TGTGCCTGGAGTGGGGGGACAGGGGTGAGCTCCTATAATTCACCCCTCCACTTT. Its translation: CAWSGGTGVSSYNSPLHF.

The chain is built from TRBV27 and TRBJ1-6; D may be TRBD1 (6 bases). Germline V lookup: CDR1 MNHEY, CDR2 SMNVEV (reference sequence). The CDR3 totals 18 residues. V lost 0 bases and J lost 3, with 15 bases in between. In DNA, the CDR3 is TGTGCCAGCAGTTTATCCGTCCCCACAGGGATCTATAATTCACCCCTCCACTTT. Translation: CASSLSVPTGIYNSPLHF.

The J gene is TRBJ2-7, the V gene TRBV6-5, with 11 bases identical to TRBD2. This CDR3 comprises 16 residues. Germline V gene lookup returns CDR1 MNHEY and CDR2 SVGAGI. V gave up 0 bases and J gave up 0 bases; unmatched junction bases: 1. The CDR3 nucleotides are TGTGCCAGCAGTTACTCGACTAGCGGGGCCTCCTACGAGCAGTACTTC. Its protein product is CASSYSTSGASYEQYF.

This rearrangement joins TRBV29-1 to TRBJ1-1; TRBD1 matches 7 bases. CDR3 length: 13 amino acids. Germline trimming cut 7 bases from V and 0 bases from J; bases unmatched to any gene: 5. Germline V gene lookup returns CDR1 SQVTM and CDR2 ANQGSEA. This CDR3 is CSALGQMNTEAFF. CDR3 nucleotides: TGCAGCGCCTTGGGACAGATGAACACTGAAGCTTTCTTT.

The V and J genes are TRBV12-3 or TRBV12-4 and TRBJ1-1; 9 nucleotides line up with TRBD1. V lost 5 bases and J lost 9; bases outside the gene matches: 4. The CDR3 contains 12 residues. CDR3 sequence: CASSRDRVKAFF. The CDR3 coding sequence is TGTGCCAGCAGTAGGGACAGGGTAAAAGCTTTCTTT.

The V gene is TRBV2, the J gene TRBJ2-7, with D perhaps matching TRBD2 (6 bases). The CDR3 runs to 16 residues. The V gene lost 3 bases and the J gene lost 0 bases, with 15 bases spanning the gap. The germline gives CDR1 SNHLY, CDR2 FYNNEI. This chain's CDR3 is CASSDLVRGSSYEQYF. As DNA, the CDR3 is TGTGCCAGCAGTGACCTCGTTCGGGGGAGCTCCTACGAGCAGTACTTC.

This clone was found a few times. V usage is TRBV6-5 and J usage is TRBJ1-1; 8 nucleotides align to TRBD1. The V gene's germline CDR1 is MNHEY and CDR2 SVGAGI. The V and J ends lost 6 bases and 6 bases, in that order; junction bases with no gene match: 0. The CDR3 length is 11 residues. CDR3 in DNA: TGTGCCAGCAGGGACAGGGCTGAAGCTTTCTTT. Protein sequence: CASRDRAEAFF.

The chain recombines TRBV21-1 with TRBJ2-7; the table calls TRBD1, which could not be checked here. TRBV21-1 is a listed pseudogene. The CDR3 length is 15 residues. The CDR3 DNA reads TGTGCCAGCAGCAAAGCGGGCAGGGTAGATTACGAGCAGTACGTC. Residues: CASSKAGRVDYEQYV.

This clone was recorded once. The rearrangement uses TRBV28 and TRBJ1-6; 9 nucleotides align to TRBD1. The CDR3 contains 16 residues. V was pared by 3 bases and J by 9 bases, with 9 bases of the junction left unmatched. Germline V gives CDR1 MDHEN, CDR2 SYDVKM. The CDR3 DNA reads as TGTGCCAGCAGTTTCGGACAGGGGATAATGGGTTCACCCCTCCACTTT. Translated: CASSFGQGIMGSPLHF. Together with reference TRBV28 and TRBJ1-6, the CDR3 gives the full variable domain: DVKVTQSSRYLVKRTGEKVFLECVQDMDHENMFWYRQDPGLGLRLIYFSYDVKMKEKGDIPEGYSVSREKKERFSLILESASTNQTSMYLCASSFGQGIMGSPLHFGNGTRLTVT.

This chain uses TRBV6-6 with TRBJ1-1; D remains unclear. CDR1 is MNHNY and CDR2 is SVGAGI in the germline V gene (reference sequence). The germline V and J ends were trimmed by 0 bases and 0 bases, with 11 bases remaining between them. The CDR3 is 16 residues long. The CDR3 DNA follows: TGTGCCAGCAGTTACTCTCGGACTCTTATGAACACTGAAGCTTTCTTT. This codes for CASSYSRTLMNTEAFF.

This rearrangement joins TRBV5-4 to TRBJ1-6, with D possibly being TRBD1 (5 bases). This CDR3 has 15 amino acids. With 4 bases removed from V and 7 bases from J, the gap between germline ends came to 15 bases. Germline V gene lookup returns CDR1 SGHNT and CDR2 YYREEE (reference sequence). CDR3 DNA sequence: TGTGCCAGCAGCCTCATACAGGCGACAAATTCACCCCTCCACTTT. Translating gives CASSLIQATNSPLHF.

This chain joins TRBV5-4 and TRBJ2-5; a weak D match, TRBD2 (5 bases). From germline, CDR1 is SGHNT and CDR2 YYREEE (reference sequence). V was trimmed by 3 bases and J by 9 bases, leaving 18 bases between them. The CDR3 totals 14 residues. The CDR3 is CASSSSGGPGAQYF. The CDR3, as DNA: TGTGCCAGCAGCTCCTCGGGTGGCCCCGGGGCCCAGTACTTC.

V is TRBV3-1 (or the pseudogene TRBV3-2) and J is TRBJ2-3, with unresolved D. This CDR3 region has 14 residues. Trimming stripped 4 bases from V and 0 bases from J, with 8 bases between. Germline loops: CDR1 LGHDT, CDR2 YNNKEL (reference sequence). The CDR3 DNA is TGTGCCAGCAGCCGTAGGAGTAGCACAGATACGCAGTATTTT. Residues: CASSRRSSTDTQYF.

In its sample, this clone was seen once. The chain employs TRBV6-5 and TRBJ1-5; 8 bases align to TRBD1. The CDR3 extends over 14 amino acids. Germline values: CDR1 MNHEY, CDR2 SVGAGI. V shed 6 bases, J shed 1 base, and the junction held 2 bases outside the gene matches. The CDR3 loop reads CASSRTGSNQPQHF. For the CDR3, the DNA is TGTGCCAGCAGCCGGACAGGGAGCAATCAGCCCCAGCATTTT.

This chain uses TRBV14 with TRBJ2-7; D is ambiguous. Per the germline V gene, CDR1 is SGHDN and CDR2 is FVKESK. Trimming pared 3 bases from V and 3 bases from J, leaving 9 bases between. This CDR3 has 13 amino acids. The CDR3 DNA reads as TGTGCCAGCAGCCAGTCGAACTTCTACGAGCAGTACTTC. This codes for CASSQSNFYEQYF.

Concerning this clone: The sample holds other DNA sequences that translate to the same CDR3. The genes are TRBV11-2 and TRBJ2-1; D possibly corresponds to TRBD2 (5 bases). Germline-derived CDR1 and CDR2 are SGHAT and FQNNGV. This CDR3 has 14 amino acids. The V end was cut by 4 bases, the J end by 12 bases, with 19 bases between. CDR3 amino acids: CASSSNGRAVAQFF. CDR3 in DNA: TGTGCCAGCAGCTCAAATGGGCGGGCGGTTGCGCAGTTCTTC.

The table lists this clone with a count of one. V and J are TRBV6-5 and TRBJ2-5; D gene unclear. This CDR3 has 15 residues. The V gene's germline CDR1 is MNHEY and CDR2 SVGAGI. Trimming removed 0 bases from V and 5 bases from J, with 13 bases in between. CDR3 sequence (DNA): TGTGCCAGCAGTTACTCGAACCCTAGATCGGAGACCCAGTACTTC. It translates to CASSYSNPRSETQYF.

Points on this clone: The junction and the germline gene differ at one end; a read error may be behind it. The chain joins TRBV3-1 (or the pseudogene TRBV3-2) to TRBJ2-1, with 9 nucleotides matching TRBD2. In germline, CDR1 is LGHDT, CDR2 YNNKEL (reference sequence). The CDR3 length is 12 residues. This chain's CDR3 is CASSQAGTSLFF. CDR3 sequence (DNA): TGTGCCAGCAGTCAAGCTGGGACTAGCTTGTTCTTC.

This chain links TRBV28 with TRBJ1-5; D not certain. The CDR3 covers 11 residues. V was clipped by 6 bases and J by 3 bases, with 3 bases between them. From germline, CDR1 is MDHEN and CDR2 SYDVKM. The chain's CDR3 is CASSHNQPQHF. As DNA, the CDR3 is TGTGCCAGCAGCCACAATCAGCCCCAGCATTTT.

J is TRBJ1-2 and V is TRBV5-1; 10 positions agree with TRBD1. CDR1 is SGHRS and CDR2 is YFSETQ in the germline V gene. J was trimmed by 13 bases and V by 4 bases; bases with no gene match: 13. This CDR3 spans 14 amino acids. This CDR3 reads CASSLPGQGTGVTF. For the CDR3, the DNA is TGCGCCAGCAGCCTACCGGGACAGGGGACCGGCGTCACCTTC.

This rearrangement joins TRBV6-1 to TRBJ2-6; no definite D call. The V gene lost 0 bases and the J gene lost 12 bases, with 9 bases spanning the gap. CDR3 length: 13 amino acids. Germline CDR1 is MNHNS and CDR2 is SASEGT. This CDR3 reads CASSEASLSVLTF. Here the CDR3 DNA reads TGTGCCAGCAGTGAAGCCTCGCTCAGCGTCCTGACTTTC.

The rearrangement links TRBV7-8 to TRBJ1-1; the D is unclear. Germline CDR1 reads SGHVS; CDR2 reads FQNEAQ. This CDR3 region has 12 residues. Trimming shortened V by 4 bases and J by 10 bases, and 13 bases separated the two germline ends. The CDR3 here is CASSSEGLIAFF. The DNA of the CDR3 is TGTGCCAGCAGCTCAGAGGGTCTTATAGCTTTCTTT. The full variable domain, its missing parts supplied by reference TRBV7-8 and TRBJ1-1, is GAGVSQSPRYKVAKRGQDVALRCDPISGHVSLFWYQQALGQGPEFLTYFQNEAQLDKSGLPSDRFFAERPEGSVSTLKIQRTQQEDSAVYLCASSSEGLIAFFGQGTRLTVV.

V and J are TRBV27 and TRBJ2-3; TRBD2 matches 12 bases. CDR1 is MNHEY, CDR2 SMNVEV, per germline (reference sequence). This CDR3 has 17 amino acids. V shed 7 bases, J shed 2 bases, and the junction held 10 bases outside the gene matches. CDR3 in DNA: TGTGCCAGCACGAAAAACCCTAGCGGGGGGGCCACAGATACGCAGTATTTT. Amino acid sequence: CASTKNPSGGATDTQYF.

This clone has a single count. The chain links TRBV6-5 to TRBJ1-4, with D possibly TRBD1 on 6 matching bases. Looked up from germline, CDR1 is MNHEY and CDR2 is SVGAGI. V was cut by 6 bases and J by 4 bases, with 12 bases left in between. The CDR3 runs 14 residues. The CDR3 DNA reads as TGTGCCAGCAGAGGACAGCTGATTAATGAAAAACTGTTTTTT. Its translation is CASRGQLINEKLFF.

CDR3 region: CASSLVGTANQPQHF. DNA of the CDR3: TGTGCCAGCAGCTTAGTCGGGACAGCTAATCAGCCCCAGCATTTT. The gene calls are TRBV7-2 and TRBJ1-5; TRBD1 matches at 7 bases. V shed 1 base and J 4 bases; nucleotides not matched to a gene: 4. The CDR3 covers 15 residues. CDR1 is SGHTA, CDR2 FQGNSA, per germline.